These 22 T cell receptor beta chains were all obtained from the same sample, sequenced in a study of blood T cell repertoires in acute mononucleosis. Specified time point: convalescence about 6 months (5-8 months) after acute presentation (visit 7). Using immunoSEQ multiplex PCR, the repertoire was profiled, and TCRdb retains in-frame clones only, with some absent. The sample records over 1,500 clones, around 21% being singletons. Sequenced here: EBV YVL epitope tetramer+ CD8+ T cells sorted from PBMCs, sampled during convalescence from infectious mononucleosis. Stated subset: CD8 T cells binding a tetramer with EBV BRLF1 109-117 peptide (YVL-BR). These receptors all come from a woman aged 18-29 years with infectious mononucleosis caused by EBV.

Details on this clone: A junction end diverges from the germline sequence, so it may reflect a read error. The rearrangement uses TRBV4-1 and TRBJ2-7, with TRBD1 identical over 9 bases. The CDR3 is 14 residues long. The germline V gene has CDR1 MGHRA and CDR2 YSYEKL. CDR3 DNA: TGTGCCAGCAGAAACCGGGACAGGGCCCTGGGGCAGTACTTC. Translation gives CASRNRDRALGQYF.

The chain joins TRBV29-1 to TRBJ2-7; 10 positions match TRBD2. V gave up 4 bases and J gave up 2 bases; unmatched junction bases: 5. Germline V gene data show CDR1 as SQVTM and CDR2 as ANQGSEA. This CDR3 is built from 14 residues. DNA for the CDR3: TGCAGCGTTGGACTAGCGGGCACGCCCTACGAGCAGTACTTC. This encodes CSVGLAGTPYEQYF.

This clone was seen a few times. CDR3 DNA: TGTGCCAGCAGCTTCTTCCAGTTCAATGAGCAGTTCTTC. Its protein product is CASSFFQFNEQFF. The V call is TRBV21-1, the J call TRBJ2-1; no check of the table's D call, TRBD1, against the DNA was made. TRBV21-1 represents a pseudogene. The CDR3 loop spans 13 amino acids.

This clone has only a few counts. The likely explanation is a read error, given a far larger clone one base away. The chain joins TRBV4-3 to TRBJ2-3; TRBD2 might be the D (6 bases). The germline V and J ends were trimmed by 4 bases and 0 bases, with 8 bases remaining between them. There are 14 residues in the CDR3. From germline, CDR1 is LGHNA and CDR2 YSLEER. Here the CDR3 DNA reads TGCGCCAGCAGCCCAGGGACTAGCACAGATACGCAGTATTTT. Translating it yields CASSPGTSTDTQYF.

The chain recombines TRBV29-1 with TRBJ2-7; D ambiguous. Germline V gene sequence: CDR1 SQVTM, CDR2 ANQGSEA. The CDR3 sequence is 13 residues long. The CDR3: CSATQPLENEQYF. The CDR3 bases are TGCAGTGCTACCCAACCCCTAGAAAACGAGCAGTACTTC.

Turning to this clone: A junction boundary mismatches the germline segment, possibly from a read error. Other DNA sequences within the sample encode an identical CDR3. The chain uses TRBV5-4 and TRBJ2-7; either TRBD1 or TRBD2 may supply D (7 bases each). The germline gives CDR1 SGHNT, CDR2 YYREEE (reference sequence). The CDR3 is 16 residues long. CDR3 sequence: CARSSGGGGGTYEQYF. The CDR3 bases are TGTGCCCGCAGCTCTGGGGGAGGGGGCGGGACCTACGAGCAGTACTTC. Together with reference TRBV5-4 and TRBJ2-7, the CDR3 gives the full variable domain: ETGVTQSPTHLIKTRGQQVTLRCSSQSGHNTVSWYQQALGQGPQFIFQYYREEENGRGNFPPRFSGLQFPNYSSELNVNALELDDSALYLCARSSGGGGGTYEQYFGPGTRLTVT.

This clone was observed a handful of times. The V gene is TRBV5-3, the J gene TRBJ2-7; TRBD1 agrees at 9 bases. TRBV5-3 is filed as an ORF, its function uncertain. The ends lost 8 bases at V and 9 bases at J; junction bases unmatched: 15. The CDR3 length is 14 residues. The DNA for the CDR3 is TGTGCCAGCAGAAACCGGGACAGGGCCCTGGGGCAGTACTTC. Its protein is CASRNRDRALGQYF.

The table lists this clone with many counts. V gene TRBV28 combines with J gene TRBJ2-7, with D maybe TRBD2 (5 bases). Per germline, CDR1 MDHEN and CDR2 SYDVKM. V was pared by 4 bases and J by 3 bases, with 10 bases between. The CDR3 is made up of 13 amino acids. For the CDR3, the DNA is TGTGCCAGCAGTTACGACGAGGGCTACGAGCAGTACTTC. The encoded protein is CASSYDEGYEQYF.

To note about this clone: A far larger clone differs by one base, so this is likely a read error. The chain combines TRBV30 with TRBJ1-2; D remains ambiguous. The CDR3 has 13 residues. Germline lookup yields CDR1 GTSNPN and CDR2 SVGIG (reference sequence). The CDR3 is CAWAPVGNYGFTF. The CDR3 DNA sequence: TGTGCCTGGGCCCCTGTAGGGAACTATGGCTTCACCTTC.

Regarding this clone: A far bigger clonotype differs at one base, so this is likely a read error. V is TRBV29-1 and J is TRBJ1-2, with D possibly TRBD1 on 6 matching bases. Between the trimmed V and J ends, which lost 3 bases and 4 bases, there was a span of 18 bases. CDR3 size: 15 residues. The germline V gene encodes CDR1 SQVTM and CDR2 ANQGSEA. The CDR3 nucleotides read TGCAGCGTTGATTCAGGAGAGGGGGTTGGCTATGGCTACACCTTC. It encodes CSVDSGEGVGYGYTF.

This clone came up a few times. The junction shows a germline mismatch at one end, possibly a read error. The gene calls are TRBV6-6 and TRBJ2-1; D unclear. This CDR3 has 11 residues. CDR1 MNHNY and CDR2 SVGAGI come from the germline V gene (reference sequence). The CDR3 spells CATSDWNEQFF. The CDR3 nucleotides are TGTGCCACCAGTGATTGGAATGAGCAGTTCTTC.

The chain joins TRBV27 to TRBJ2-4; 9 bases align to TRBD1. The V gene end was trimmed by 10 bases and the J gene end by 5 bases; junction bases not matched to a gene: 15. The CDR3 has 16 residues. The germline V gene encodes CDR1 MNHEY and CDR2 SMNVEV (reference sequence). The CDR3 nucleotides are TGTGCCATCAGCACCGGGACAGGGATCCGCGAAAACATTCAGTACTTC. Its protein product is CAISTGTGIRENIQYF.

This clone was detected a few times. A far bigger clonotype differs at one base, so this is likely a read error. The chain uses TRBV7-8 and TRBJ2-1; 8 bases line up with TRBD2. Germline trimming cut 3 bases from V and 7 bases from J; bases unmatched to any gene: 2. This CDR3 region has 13 residues. Per germline, CDR1 SGHVS and CDR2 FQNEAQ. In DNA form, the CDR3 reads TGTGCCAGCAGCTTCCCTAGCGGGAATGAGCAGTTCTTC. Its protein product is CASSFPSGNEQFF.

The gene calls are TRBV29-1 and TRBJ2-2, with D perhaps matching TRBD1 (5 bases). The V gene's germline CDR1 is SQVTM and CDR2 ANQGSEA. The CDR3 runs to 13 residues. Deletions cut 7 bases from V and 3 bases from J, with 12 bases between. CDR3 DNA: TGCAGCGGTGGCCTAGGGGACACCGGGGAGCTGTTTTTT. Protein product: CSGGLGDTGELFF.

Remarks on this clone: This may stem from a read error, because a much larger clone lies one nucleotide away. The V and J genes are TRBV25-1 and TRBJ2-7, with D possibly matching TRBD2 (6 bases). Per the germline V gene, CDR1 is MGHDK and CDR2 is SYGVNS. The length of the CDR3 is 14 residues. The CDR3 here is CAISETGVLHEQYF. CDR3 coding DNA: TGTGCCATCAGTGAGACGGGAGTCCTCCACGAGCAGTACTTC.

This clone was picked up many times. The chain employs TRBV7-2 and TRBJ2-7, with 7 bases lining up with TRBD1. There are 15 residues in the CDR3. The V segment lost 6 bases and the J segment 3 bases; nucleotides outside the gene matches: 11. Germline V gives CDR1 SGHTA, CDR2 FQGNSA. DNA of the CDR3: TGTGCCAGCAGTCCGACCGCCGGGACAGACTACGAGCAGTACTTC. It codes for CASSPTAGTDYEQYF.

The chain links TRBV4-1 to TRBJ1-1; 11 bases are shared with TRBD1. This CDR3 is 15 amino acids long. CDR1 is MGHRA, CDR2 YSYEKL, per germline. With 8 bases clipped from V and 5 bases from J, the junction kept 10 bases outside the gene matches. This CDR3 reads CASLRTGGAFTEAFF. The DNA of the CDR3 is TGCGCCAGCCTTCGGACAGGGGGCGCGTTTACTGAAGCTTTCTTT.

This clone was detected ten times or more. This rearrangement joins TRBV6-6 to TRBJ1-5, with D uncertain. The CDR3 is 13 residues long. Trimming removed 5 bases at V and 7 bases at J, with 12 bases between. Per the germline V gene, CDR1 is MNHNY and CDR2 is SVGAGI (reference sequence). CDR3 nucleotide sequence: TGTGCCAGCAGTCTCCTAGACGGGCAGCCCCAGCATTTT. Its protein is CASSLLDGQPQHF.

The genes are TRBV6-6 and TRBJ2-7, with 8 bases matching TRBD1. V dropped 6 bases and J dropped 5; count of bases not matched to a gene: 12. The V gene's germline CDR1 is MNHNY and CDR2 SVGAGI (reference sequence). The CDR3 is 15 amino acids. The chain's CDR3 is CASSQTPTGADEQYF. Written as DNA, the CDR3 is TGTGCCAGCAGCCAAACCCCGACAGGGGCGGACGAGCAGTACTTC.

J is TRBJ1-2 and V is TRBV4-2, with 9 bases identical to TRBD1. The CDR3 has 13 residues. Germline values: CDR1 LGHNA, CDR2 YNFKEQ. V lost 4 bases to trimming and J lost 8 bases; unmatched junction nucleotides: 5. The CDR3, as DNA: TGTGCCAGCAGCCGACAGGGGGGAATGGGCTACACCTTC. Translation: CASSRQGGMGYTF.

Regarding this clone: A read error is likely here: a far larger clone is one base away. This sequence joins TRBV6-6 and TRBJ2-1, with 8 bases fitting TRBD2. The CDR3 runs 13 residues. V shed 6 bases and J 7 bases; nucleotides not matched to a gene: 5. The V gene's germline CDR1 is MNHNY and CDR2 SVGAGI (reference sequence). The CDR3 coding sequence is TGTGCCAGCAGCTTCCCTAGCGGGAATGAGCAGTTCTTC. This gives the protein CASSFPSGNEQFF.

This chain uses TRBV27 with TRBJ2-7, with 7 positions matching TRBD1. Germline CDR1 reads MNHEY; CDR2 reads SMNVEV (reference sequence). V lost 5 bases to trimming and J lost 3 bases; unmatched junction nucleotides: 7. This CDR3 spans 14 amino acids. CDR3 nucleotide sequence: TGTGCCAGCAGTCCGACCGGGACAGACTACGAGCAGTACTTC. Amino acid sequence: CASSPTGTDYEQYF.